This entry concerns a single TCR beta chain. V was cut by 5 bases and J by 4 bases, with 13 bases left in between. The germline V gene encodes CDR1 MDHEN and CDR2 SYDVKM. The CDR3 extends over 14 amino acids. The record originates from a study of blood T cell dynamics during melanoma immunotherapy. Time point indicated: week 3, after first cycle of checkpoint inhibitor. Disease control meant complete response, partial response or stable disease at 12 weeks. Patients had no prior systemic cancer treatment, immunosuppressants or other active cancers. A fixed DNA input of 350 ng was used per bulk PBMC sample. Assay: immunoSEQ multiplex PCR; the TCRdb copy retains only in-frame clones and omits some. The table lists roughly 30,000 clones, 65% to 85% of them singletons.

This clonotype originated in a human donor with melanoma. The gene calls are TRBV28 and TRBJ2-3; D not certain. The sample in question was blood, obtained from a patient treated with checkpoint blockade. For the CDR3, the DNA is TGTGCCAGCAGTCTCGGAGTTTGGGCAGATACGCAGTATTTT. It translates to CASSLGVWADTQYF. Full variable domain (missing parts from reference TRBV28 and TRBJ2-3): DVKVTQSSRYLVKRTGEKVFLECVQDMDHENMFWYRQDPGLGLRLIYFSYDVKMKEKGDIPEGYSVSREKKERFSLILESASTNQTSMYLCASSLGVWADTQYFGPGTRLTVL.